This is a list of T cell receptor beta chains from one sample in a study of shared clonotypes between healthy human individuals. Generated by immunoSEQ multiplex PCR, the TCRdb table keeps only in-frame clones and is missing some. This table holds more than 150,000 clones, 65% to 80% found once. Sequencing was performed on memory CD4+ T cells sorted from blood. Source of these receptors: a man younger than 40 in good health. Each CDR3 is given with its conserved first and last residue. The order of the fields is J gene, clone size, D gene, V gene, CDR3 DNA, CDR3 protein. D genes are given only for firm matches. Size tells how often a clone was seen (once, few, many) or the class of an expanded clone, and some rows leave it out.

TRBJ1-4 | few | NA | TRBV30 | TGTGCCTGGAGTGTACGCGCTCTCGACAGGCGAAGTGAAAAACTGTTTTTT | CAWSVRALDRRSEKLFF
TRBJ2-3 | NA | TRBD2 | TRBV7-2 | TGTGCCAGCAGCCCCCTCGGTACTAGCGGTGAGCATACGCAGTATTTT | CASSPLGTSGEHTQYF
TRBJ2-1 | NA | NA | TRBV7-2 | TGTGCCAGCAGTGTTCGCGCATACAATGAGCAGTTCTTC | CASSVRAYNEQFF
TRBJ2-7 | NA | NA | TRBV6-1 | TGTGCCAGCAGTGAAAGGTCAGTCGAGCAGTACTTC | CASSERSVEQYF
TRBJ1-1 | NA | NA | TRBV6-1 | TGTGCCAGCAGTGAAGCGCCGGGGACGAACACTGAAGCTTTCTTT | CASSEAPGTNTEAFF
TRBJ2-2 | NA | NA | TRBV6-5 | TGTGCCACGCAGATGGCTAGCCTAAACACCGGGGAGCTGTTTTTT | CATQMASLNTGELFF
TRBJ2-3 | NA | TRBD2 | TRBV6-5 | TGTGCCAGCAGTCTCCAGCGGGAACGCACAGATACGCAGTATTTT | CASSLQRERTDTQYF
TRBJ2-7 | NA | NA | TRBV21-1 | TGTGCCAGCAGCAAAGGAAGGAGGGCCGAGCAGTACTTC | CASSKGRRAEQYF
TRBJ2-2 | NA | NA | TRBV29-1 | TGCAGCGTTCAAGGGTCCGATAAGGGATACACCGGGGAGCTGTTTTTT | CSVQGSDKGYTGELFF
TRBJ2-5 | NA | TRBD1 | TRBV6-6 | TGTGCCAGCAGACGGACCGGAGGGACAGGGGGGGAGACCCAGTACTTC | CASRRTGGTGGETQYF
TRBJ2-5 | NA | NA | TRBV9 | TGTGCCAGCAGCGTAGGTCCAGGGGCGGCCCAGTACTTC | CASSVGPGAAQYF
TRBJ1-1 | few | NA | TRBV5-8 | TGTGCCAGCAGCTTTTTGGGTGCGAACACTGAAGCTTTCTTT | CASSFLGANTEAFF
TRBJ2-5 | NA | NA | TRBV7-8 | TGTGCCAGCAGCTTCGGTGTGCAAGAGACCCAGTACTTC | CASSFGVQETQYF
TRBJ2-7 | once | NA | TRBV29-1 | TGCAGCGTTGTTGGAGGGCAGGGCATGCAGCAGTACTTC | CSVVGGQGMQQYF
TRBJ2-2 | few | NA | TRBV5-1 | TGCGCCAGCAGCTTGAACCCGACGAACACCGGGGAGCTGTTTTTT | CASSLNPTNTGELFF
TRBJ2-3 | few | NA | TRBV10-3 | TGTGCCATCAGTGCCATGGGTAGCACAGATACGCAGTATTTT | CAISAMGSTDTQYF
TRBJ1-1 | few | NA | TRBV11-2 | TGTGCCAGCAGCTTTCGGCAGGGGAACACTGAAGCTTTCTTT | CASSFRQGNTEAFF
TRBJ1-4 | NA | NA | TRBV15 | TGTGCCACCAGCAGAGACAGCCTGAGGGGTAATGAAAAACTGTTTTTT | CATSRDSLRGNEKLFF
TRBJ2-7 | NA | NA | TRBV30 | TGTGCTCACAGACTCTCCTACGAGCAGTACTTC | CAHRLSYEQYF
TRBJ2-7 | NA | TRBD1 | TRBV27 | TGTGCCAGCAGTTTTTGGCAGGGGGCGGACTACGAGCAGTACTTC | CASSFWQGADYEQYF
TRBJ2-5 | few | NA | TRBV18 | TGTGCCAGCTCACCCTCCGGGGGCGAGACCCAGTACTTC | CASSPSGGETQYF
TRBJ2-5 | NA | NA | TRBV2 | TGTGCCAGCATCTCGGGGAGGCAAAGCCTCCAAGAGACCCAGTACTTC | CASISGRQSLQETQYF
TRBJ2-7 | few | NA | TRBV4-3 | TGCGCCAGCAGCCAAGCTGGTTGGGACTTCTACGAGCAGTACTTC | CASSQAGWDFYEQYF
TRBJ2-1 | NA | NA | TRBV5-4 | TGTGCCAGCAGGAAGGGAAAAGGGTTCCCCGCAGACAATGAGCAGTTCTTC | CASRKGKGFPADNEQFF
TRBJ2-5 | once | NA | TRBV10-3 | TGTGCCATCAACGGAGAGCTCGACGAGACCCAGTACTTC | CAINGELDETQYF
TRBJ2-3 | NA | NA | TRBV11-2 | TGTGCCAGCAGACGCCCAGGGGGGAAAGATACGCAGTATTTT | CASRRPGGKDTQYF
TRBJ2-7 | NA | TRBD2 | TRBV6-5 | TGTGCCAGCAGTTACCAAAGCGGGAGTTCGCACGAGCAGTACTTC | CASSYQSGSSHEQYF
TRBJ2-1 | once | NA | TRBV5-1 | TGCGCCAGCAGCTGGGTAGCCTCTTTGAATGAGCAGTTCTTC | CASSWVASLNEQFF
TRBJ2-5 | few | TRBD2 | TRBV5-4 | TGTGCCAGCAGCTTGAAGCGGGGGAGTAAAGAGACCCAGTACTTC | CASSLKRGSKETQYF
TRBJ2-1 | once | TRBD1 | TRBV25-1 | TGTGCCAGCAAAGGACAGGGGGCGCGAAGTGAGCAGTTCTTC | CASKGQGARSEQFF
TRBJ2-7 | few | TRBD1 | TRBV5-1 | TGCGCCAGCAGCCGACAGGGTCGGGACGAGCAGTACTTC | CASSRQGRDEQYF
TRBJ2-7 | NA | TRBD2 | TRBV5-8 | TGTGCCAGCAGCTTACCTAGCGGGAGCAATTACGAGCAGTACTTC | CASSLPSGSNYEQYF
TRBJ1-1 | few | NA | TRBV15 | TGTGCCACCAGCAGAAGGAGGACTGAAGCTTTCTTT | CATSRRRTEAFF
TRBJ2-5 | NA | TRBD2 | TRBV29-1 | TGCAGCGTTGCTACGGGACTAGCAAGGGAGACCCAGTACTTC | CSVATGLARETQYF
TRBJ2-1 | NA | NA | TRBV7-2 | TGTGCCAGCAGCTTAAGCTCCTACAATGAGCAGTTCTTC | CASSLSSYNEQFF
TRBJ2-5 | NA | TRBD1 | TRBV14 | TGTGCCAGCAGCCCTTACAGGGGACAGACCCAGTACTTC | CASSPYRGQTQYF
TRBJ2-7 | NA | TRBD2 | TRBV5-4 | TGTGCCAGCAGCCCGCTGACTAGCGGGATATTCTCCGAGCAGTACTTC | CASSPLTSGIFSEQYF
TRBJ2-1 | NA | TRBD2 | TRBV9 | TGTGCCAGCAGCGGTAGCGGGATACCCGACAATGAGCAGTTCTTC | CASSGSGIPDNEQFF
TRBJ2-7 | few | TRBD2 | TRBV6-1 | TGTGCCAGCAGTGCCTCCGGGGGGGAGTACGAGCAGTACTTC | CASSASGGEYEQYF
TRBJ1-2 | few | NA | TRBV5-1 | TGCGCCAGCAGCTTGGATGCAGGGAGTTCTGTCTATGGCTACACCTTC | CASSLDAGSSVYGYTF
TRBJ2-1 | NA | NA | TRBV19 | TGTGCCAGTAGTATAGATAGAAGGACCTACAATGAGCAGTTCTTC | CASSIDRRTYNEQFF
TRBJ2-5 | NA | NA | TRBV28 | TGTGCCAGCAGTTTAAGTGGATGGGAGACCCAGTACTTC | CASSLSGWETQYF
TRBJ2-1 | NA | TRBD2 | TRBV9 | TGTGCCAGCAGCCCGTGGGGACTAGCGGGCTCCTACAATGAGCAGTTCTTC | CASSPWGLAGSYNEQFF
TRBJ1-2 | few | TRBD1 | TRBV6-5 | TGTGCCAGCAGTAGGGACAGGGGTTTCGGCTACACCTTC | CASSRDRGFGYTF
TRBJ1-5 | NA | TRBD1 | TRBV7-2 | TGTGCCAGCAGCTTAGGGGACAGGGTCAGCAATCAGCCCCAGCATTTT | CASSLGDRVSNQPQHF
TRBJ2-3 | few | TRBD2 | TRBV6-4 | TGTGCCAGCAGTGCTGGGCGGGAGGCTTCAGATACGCAGTATTTT | CASSAGREASDTQYF